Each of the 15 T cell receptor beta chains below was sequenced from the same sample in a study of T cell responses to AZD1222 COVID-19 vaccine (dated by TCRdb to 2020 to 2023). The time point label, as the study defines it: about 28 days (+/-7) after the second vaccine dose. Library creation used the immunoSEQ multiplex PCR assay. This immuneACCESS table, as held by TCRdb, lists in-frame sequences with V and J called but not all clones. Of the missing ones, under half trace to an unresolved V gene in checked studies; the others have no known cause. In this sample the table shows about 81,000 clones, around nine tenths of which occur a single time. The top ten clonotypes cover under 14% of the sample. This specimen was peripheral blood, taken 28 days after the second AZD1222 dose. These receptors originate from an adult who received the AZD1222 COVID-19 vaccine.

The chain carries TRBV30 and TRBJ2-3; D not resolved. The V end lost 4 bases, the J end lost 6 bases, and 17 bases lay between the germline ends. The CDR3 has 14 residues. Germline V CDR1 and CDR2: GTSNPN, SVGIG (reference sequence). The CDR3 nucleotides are TGTGCCTGGAACCCCCGAGCCCCCCGCGATACGCAGTATTTT. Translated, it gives CAWNPRAPRDTQYF. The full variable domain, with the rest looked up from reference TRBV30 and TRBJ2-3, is SQTIHQWPATLVQPVGSPLSLECTVEGTSNPNLYWYRQAAGRGLQLLFYSVGIGQISSEVPQNLSASRPQDRQFILSSKKLLLSDSGFYLCAWNPRAPRDTQYFGPGTRLTVL.

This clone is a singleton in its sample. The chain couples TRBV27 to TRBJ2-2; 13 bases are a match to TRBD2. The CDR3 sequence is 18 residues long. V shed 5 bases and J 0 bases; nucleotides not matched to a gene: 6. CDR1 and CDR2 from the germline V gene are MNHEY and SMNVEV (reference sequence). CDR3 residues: CASSHPGLAGTNTGELFF. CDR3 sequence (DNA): TGTGCCAGCAGTCACCCGGGACTAGCGGGAACGAACACCGGGGAGCTGTTTTTT.

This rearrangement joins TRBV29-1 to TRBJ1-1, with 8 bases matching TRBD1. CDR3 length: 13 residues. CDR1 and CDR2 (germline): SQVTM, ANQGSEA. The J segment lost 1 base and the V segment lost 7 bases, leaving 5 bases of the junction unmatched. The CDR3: CSARQGWNTEAFF. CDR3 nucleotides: TGCAGCGCTCGACAGGGGTGGAACACTGAAGCTTTCTTT.

CDR3 DNA: TGTGCCAGCAGCCCCCACACACGACAGGGTTTTCCGGGCTCTGGAAACACCATATATTTT. Its translation: CASSPHTRQGFPGSGNTIYF. This chain joins TRBV3-1 (or the pseudogene TRBV3-2) and TRBJ1-3, with 7 nucleotides matching TRBD1. The germline gives CDR1 LGHDT, CDR2 YNNKEL (reference sequence). The CDR3 spans 20 residues. Trimming at V came to 4 bases and at J to 0 bases, leaving 18 bases not matched to a gene.

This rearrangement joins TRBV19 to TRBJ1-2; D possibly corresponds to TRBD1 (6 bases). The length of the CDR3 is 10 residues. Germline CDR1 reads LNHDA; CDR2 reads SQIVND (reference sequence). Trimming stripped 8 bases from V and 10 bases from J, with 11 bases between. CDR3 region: CASLGASYTF. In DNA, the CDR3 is TGTGCCAGTCTGGGGGCCTCCTACACCTTC.

For the CDR3, the DNA is TGTGCCAGCAGCGCCCCAGCGGGAAGGGACAATGAGCAGTTCTTC. It encodes CASSAPAGRDNEQFF. The chain employs TRBV9 and TRBJ2-1, with 7 bases lining up with TRBD2. The CDR3 loop spans 15 amino acids. V was pared by 3 bases and J by 5 bases, with 8 bases of the junction left unmatched. The germline CDR1 and CDR2 sequences are SGDLS and YYNGEE. Full variable domain (missing parts from reference TRBV9 and TRBJ2-1): DSGVTQTPKHLITATGQRVTLRCSPRSGDLSVYWYQQSLDQGLQFLIQYYNGEERAKGNILERFSAQQFPDLHSELNLSSLELGDSALYFCASSAPAGRDNEQFFGPGTRLTVL.

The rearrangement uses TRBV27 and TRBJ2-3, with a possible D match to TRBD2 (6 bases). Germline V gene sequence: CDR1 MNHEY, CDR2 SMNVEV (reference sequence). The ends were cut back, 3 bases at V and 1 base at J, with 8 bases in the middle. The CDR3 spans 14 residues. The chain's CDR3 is CASSLKRGTDTQYF. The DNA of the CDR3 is TGTGCCAGCAGTTTGAAGCGGGGCACAGATACGCAGTATTTT.

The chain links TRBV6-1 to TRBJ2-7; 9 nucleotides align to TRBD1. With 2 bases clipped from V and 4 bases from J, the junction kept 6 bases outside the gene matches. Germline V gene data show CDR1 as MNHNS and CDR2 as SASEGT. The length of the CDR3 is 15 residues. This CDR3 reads CASSESQTGGYEQYF. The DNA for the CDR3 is TGTGCCAGCAGTGAATCCCAGACAGGGGGTTACGAGCAGTACTTC.

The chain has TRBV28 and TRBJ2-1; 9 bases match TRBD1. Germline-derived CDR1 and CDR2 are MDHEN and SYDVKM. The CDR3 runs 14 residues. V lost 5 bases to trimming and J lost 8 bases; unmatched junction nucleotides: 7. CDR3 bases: TGTGCCAGCAGTCTGGGACAGGGTTATGATGAGCAGTTCTTC. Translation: CASSLGQGYDEQFF.

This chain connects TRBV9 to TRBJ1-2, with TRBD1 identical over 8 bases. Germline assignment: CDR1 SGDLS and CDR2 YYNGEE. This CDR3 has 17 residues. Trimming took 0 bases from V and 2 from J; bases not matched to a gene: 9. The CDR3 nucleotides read TGTGCCAGCAGCGTAGATGTCAGGGGGCGAACCAACTATGGCTACACCTTC. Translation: CASSVDVRGRTNYGYTF.

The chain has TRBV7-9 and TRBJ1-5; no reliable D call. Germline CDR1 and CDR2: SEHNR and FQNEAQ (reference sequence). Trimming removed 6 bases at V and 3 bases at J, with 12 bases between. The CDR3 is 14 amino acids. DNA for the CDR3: TGTGCCAGCAGGGGTACGGACCCCAATCAGCCCCAGCATTTT. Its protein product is CASRGTDPNQPQHF.

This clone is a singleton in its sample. CDR3 sequence (DNA): TGTGCCTGGAGTGTCAACAGTAGAAGCACCATATATTTT. Translated, it gives CAWSVNSRSTIYF. The chain combines TRBV30 with TRBJ1-3, with D unresolved. Trimming left V 0 bases short and J 9 bases short, with 12 bases between. The germline CDR1 and CDR2 sequences are GTSNPN and SVGIG (reference sequence). CDR3 length: 13 amino acids.

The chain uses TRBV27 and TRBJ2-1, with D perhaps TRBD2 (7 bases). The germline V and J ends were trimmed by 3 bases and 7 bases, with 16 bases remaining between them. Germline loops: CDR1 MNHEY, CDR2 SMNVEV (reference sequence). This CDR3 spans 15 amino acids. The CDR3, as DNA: TGTGCCAGCAGTTTTGCGGGGGCCCGTCGGAATGAGCAGTTCTTC. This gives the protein CASSFAGARRNEQFF.

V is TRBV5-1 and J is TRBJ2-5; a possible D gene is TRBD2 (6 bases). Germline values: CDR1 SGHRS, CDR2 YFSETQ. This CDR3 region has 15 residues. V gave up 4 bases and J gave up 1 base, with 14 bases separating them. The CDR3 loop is CASSGGTGSQETQYF. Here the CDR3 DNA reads TGCGCCAGCAGCGGGGGGACGGGGAGCCAAGAGACCCAGTACTTC.

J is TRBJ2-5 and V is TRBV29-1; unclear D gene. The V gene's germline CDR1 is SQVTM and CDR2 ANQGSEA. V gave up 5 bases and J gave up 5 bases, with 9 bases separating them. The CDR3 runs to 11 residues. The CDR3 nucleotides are TGCAGCGTTTCCGGTTGGGAGACCCAGTACTTC. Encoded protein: CSVSGWETQYF.